This T cell receptor (beta chain) was sequenced during a study of CD8 T cells in Susac syndrome. Findings and limits, study-wide: The study recognized that the number of individuals in its TCR sequencing and HLA analysis was relatively small.

Random-hexamer reverse transcription was applied to 0.5 to 1 ug RNA. An immunoSEQ multiplex PCR amplified TCR beta CDR3 over 54 Vbeta and 13 Jbeta. MiXCR, applied by TCRdb to the immunoSEQ multiplex PCR reads, yields one record per CDR3 protein. The sample lists some 130,000 distinct CDR3 sequences; approximately 79% were seen once. The CDR3 loop spans 15 amino acids. V shed 2 bases and J shed 0 bases, with 6 bases lying between them. The germline V gene encodes CDR1 SGHDT and CDR2 YYEEEE. The T cells that were sequenced for TCR beta were CD8+ and CD4+ cells from blood. Negative isolation yielded the CD8+ and CD4+ T cells, while FACS enriched the TEMRA cells. Points on this clonotype: Its antigen is unknown.

The rearrangement links TRBV5-6 to TRBJ1-6; no clear D. This clonotype was sampled from a human donor with multiple sclerosis. Source material: CD8+ T cells from PBMCs. As DNA, the CDR3 is TGTGCCAGCAGCTTCGGCACCTCCTATAATTCACCCCTCCACTTT. Encoded protein: CASSFGTSYNSPLHF.